Shown below are 17 T cell receptor beta chains from a single sample sequenced in a study of T cell responses to AZD1222 COVID-19 vaccine. TCRdb's table, derived via immunoSEQ multiplex PCR, lists solely in-frame clones and lacks some. The sample lists 60,000 to 65,000 clones; roughly three quarters were seen once. The input for sequencing was peripheral blood, taken on day 0 of AZD1222 vaccination. These receptors were taken from an adult in good health.

V is TRBV7-8 and J is TRBJ2-6, with a possible D match to TRBD2 (5 bases). The CDR3 is made up of 17 amino acids. V was trimmed by 5 bases and J by 0 bases, leaving 14 bases between them. Germline assignment: CDR1 SGHVS and CDR2 FQNEAQ. The CDR3 region has the DNA TGTGCCAGCAGCCGGGGATTCCGGAGCTCTGGGGCCAACGTCCTGACTTTC. Translated: CASSRGFRSSGANVLTF.

V usage is TRBV5-1 and J usage is TRBJ2-2; 7 bases fit TRBD1. The J segment lost 6 bases and the V segment lost 2 bases, leaving 4 bases of the junction unmatched. This CDR3 has 14 amino acids. Germline CDR1 SGHRS, CDR2 YFSETQ. In DNA, the CDR3 is TGCGCCAGCAGCTTTACAGGGGCGGCCGGGGAGCTGTTTTTT. Amino acid sequence: CASSFTGAAGELFF.

This clone was seen only once. This rearrangement joins TRBV6-1 to TRBJ1-2; D perhaps matches TRBD1 (6 bases). Trimming shortened V by 1 base and J by 5 bases, and 11 bases separated the two germline ends. CDR1 is MNHNS and CDR2 is SASEGT in the germline V gene. There are 14 residues in the CDR3. The CDR3, as DNA: TGTGCCAGCAGTGAAGAGGGGGGGAGGTATGGCTACACCTTC. This translates into CASSEEGGRYGYTF.

This clone was observed a few times. This chain joins TRBV5-4 and TRBJ2-5, with 13 bases lining up with TRBD2. This CDR3 spans 16 amino acids. Germline-derived CDR1 and CDR2 are SGHNT and YYREEE (reference sequence). Germline trimming cut 4 bases from V and 5 bases from J; bases unmatched to any gene: 8. The CDR3 DNA sequence: TGTGCCAGCAGCCCGACTAGCGGGGGGCAAGGGGAGACCCAGTACTTC. Its translation is CASSPTSGGQGETQYF.

The rearrangement links TRBV27 to TRBJ1-5; no clear D. The CDR3 totals 14 residues. The germline V and J ends were trimmed by 2 bases and 4 bases, with 9 bases remaining between them. CDR1 is MNHEY, CDR2 SMNVEV, per germline (reference sequence). The CDR3, as DNA: TGTGCCAGCAGTTTAAATCCCTTAAATCAGCCCCAGCATTTT. Its translation: CASSLNPLNQPQHF.

The genes are TRBV7-9 and TRBJ2-1, with TRBD2 matching 12 bases. Trimming cost V 4 bases and J 7 bases; bases outside gene matches: 5. CDR3 size: 15 residues. Germline values: CDR1 SEHNR, CDR2 FQNEAQ (reference sequence). CDR3: CASSSGTSGWNEQFF. In nucleotides, the CDR3 is TGTGCCAGCAGCTCCGGGACTAGCGGGTGGAATGAGCAGTTCTTC.

This clone was found once. The rearrangement links TRBV24-1 to TRBJ2-1; the D gene is possibly TRBD1 (6 bases). Germline V CDR1 and CDR2: KGHDR, SFDVKD. V was cut by 9 bases and J by 7 bases, with 12 bases left in between. The CDR3 loop spans 12 amino acids. The CDR3 region has the DNA TGTGCCACCGCCCCCAGGGGAAATGAGCAGTTCTTC. Its translation is CATAPRGNEQFF.

Written as DNA, the CDR3 is TGTGCCTCCTGGAGAGGCAGGGCTAACACAGATACGCAGTATTTT. This encodes CASWRGRANTDTQYF. This rearrangement joins TRBV10-3 to TRBJ2-3, with D perhaps matching TRBD1 (5 bases). Trimming stripped 11 bases from V and 2 bases from J, with 20 bases between. The CDR3 spans 15 residues. Germline V gene data show CDR1 as ENHRY and CDR2 as SYGVKD.

The chain carries TRBV6-5 and TRBJ1-2, with D maybe TRBD1 (5 bases). Trimming cost V 6 bases and J 8 bases, with 16 bases left between them. The CDR3 covers 13 residues. The germline CDR1 and CDR2 sequences are MNHEY and SVGAGI. CDR3 residues: CASSPGGAQGYTF. In nucleotides, the CDR3 is TGTGCCAGCAGCCCCGGGGGTGCCCAGGGCTACACCTTC.

With respect to this clone: This same CDR3 is encoded by further DNA sequences in the sample. V gene TRBV12-3 or TRBV12-4 combines with J gene TRBJ1-2; 8 bases fit TRBD1. Trimming removed 6 bases from V and 4 bases from J; junction bases left unmatched: 4. The CDR3 runs to 13 residues. In DNA, the CDR3 is TGTGCCAGCAGCCAAGGACAGGGCTATGGCTACACCTTC. Amino acids: CASSQGQGYGYTF.

The rearrangement links TRBV6-6 to TRBJ1-5; D unclear. The length of the CDR3 is 13 residues. Trimming stripped 7 bases from V and 1 base from J, with 8 bases between. The germline gives CDR1 MNHNY, CDR2 SVGAGI (reference sequence). In DNA form, the CDR3 reads TGTGCCAGCACCAAAGACAGCAATCAGCCCCAGCATTTT. The encoded protein is CASTKDSNQPQHF.

This chain links TRBV2 with TRBJ1-1, with a tentative D call TRBD1 (5 bases). V was clipped by 6 bases and J by 6 bases, with 17 bases between them. The CDR3 length is 14 residues. Germline CDR1 reads SNHLY; CDR2 reads FYNNEI. CDR3 loop: CASRTRRGEPEAFF. The CDR3 DNA reads as TGTGCCAGCAGAACTCGACGGGGGGAGCCTGAAGCTTTCTTT.

This clone was seen more than once but under ten times. This chain connects TRBV7-2 to TRBJ2-5; tentatively, D is TRBD1 (5 bases). The CDR3 spans 16 residues. Germline values: CDR1 SGHTA, CDR2 FQGNSA. Between the trimmed V and J ends, which lost 4 bases and 1 base, there was a span of 16 bases. The CDR3 loop reads CASSSGNGYPQETQYF. The CDR3 nucleotides read TGTGCCAGCAGCTCAGGGAATGGATACCCCCAAGAGACCCAGTACTTC.

V gene TRBV5-4 combines with J gene TRBJ1-1, with D unresolved. There are 11 residues in the CDR3. Trimming cost V 5 bases and J 2 bases, with 4 bases left between them. Per the germline V gene, CDR1 is SGHNT and CDR2 is YYREEE (reference sequence). As DNA, the CDR3 is TGTGCCAGCAGTTTTAACACTGAAGCTTTCTTT. This translates into CASSFNTEAFF.

J is TRBJ1-5 and V is TRBV7-8; TRBD1 matches 7 bases. Germline CDR1 SGHVS, CDR2 FQNEAQ. The V and J ends lost 5 bases and 2 bases, in that order; junction bases with no gene match: 12. This CDR3 spans 17 amino acids. This chain's CDR3 is CASSPQYRGGGNQPQHF. CDR3 DNA: TGTGCCAGCAGCCCGCAATACAGGGGAGGGGGCAATCAGCCCCAGCATTTT.

Only a few counts were recorded for this clone. The V call is TRBV27, the J call TRBJ2-2; D not certain. Trimming left V 10 bases short and J 5 bases short, with 11 bases between. CDR3 size: 12 residues. Germline V gene lookup returns CDR1 MNHEY and CDR2 SMNVEV (reference sequence). DNA for the CDR3: TGTGCCACCTCTAGGAGTACCGGGGAGCTGTTTTTT. Translating it yields CATSRSTGELFF.

The V gene is TRBV7-9, the J gene TRBJ2-7, with 10 bases fitting TRBD1. The junction had 7 bases not matched to a gene; V was cut back by 5 bases and J by 6 bases. Per the germline V gene, CDR1 is SEHNR and CDR2 is FQNEAQ (reference sequence). The CDR3 spans 14 residues. In nucleotides, the CDR3 is TGTGCCAGCAGCGCGGACAGGGGGAGATCCGAGCAGTACTTC. Its protein product is CASSADRGRSEQYF.